This T cell receptor beta chain was identified during a study of naive and memory T cell subsets. The study's findings and limits: Activation and differentiation may alter RNA-based TCR counts. Especially in CD8 cells, naive repertoires contained a few larger clonotypes, possibly CD45RA-re-expressing memory cells.

An equimolar mix of two oligonucleotides served as the beta constant-region primer for TRBC1 and TRBC2. Nested alpha and beta constant-region primers with the SP2 primer drove four PCR rounds on ligated cDNA. Ligation attached a single-stranded oligonucleotide with a 12-nucleotide UMI and the SP2 primer to the cDNA 3' end. MiXCR, applied by TCRdb to the UMI-ligation and nested PCR reads, yields one record per CDR3 protein. This table holds 85,000 to 130,000 distinct CDR3 sequences, roughly 14% found once. The V gene lost 2 bases and the J gene lost 4 bases, with 14 bases spanning the gap. This CDR3 is 15 amino acids long. Germline V gene sequence: CDR1 SEHNR, CDR2 FQNEAQ (reference sequence). Alpha and beta libraries were amplified separately from the second PCR onward. On this clonotype itself: Its antigen is still unknown.

Sequences were obtained from naive CD8+ T cells from blood. The source of this sequence is a human donor in good health. The V gene is TRBV7-9, the J gene TRBJ1-1, with D unresolved. The CDR3 loop reads CASSLTTPSGTEAFF. The CDR3 nucleotides read TGTGCCAGCAGCTTAACGACACCATCTGGCACTGAAGCTTTCTTT. The entire variable domain, with the rest obtained from reference TRBV7-9 and TRBJ1-1, is as follows: DTGVSQNPRHKITKRGQNVTFRCDPISEHNRLYWYRQTLGQGPEFLTYFQNEAQLEKSRLLSDRFSAERPKGSFSTLEIQRTEQGDSAMYLCASSLTTPSGTEAFFGQGTRLTVV.